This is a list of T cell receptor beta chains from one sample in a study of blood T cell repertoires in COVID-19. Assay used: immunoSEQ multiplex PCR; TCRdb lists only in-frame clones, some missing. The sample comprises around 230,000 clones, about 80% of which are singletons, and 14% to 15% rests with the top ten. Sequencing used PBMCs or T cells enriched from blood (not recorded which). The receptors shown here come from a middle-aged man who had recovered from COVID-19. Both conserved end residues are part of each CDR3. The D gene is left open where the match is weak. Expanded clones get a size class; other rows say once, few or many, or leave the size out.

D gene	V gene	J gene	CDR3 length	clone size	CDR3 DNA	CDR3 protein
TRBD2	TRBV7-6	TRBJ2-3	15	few	TGTGCCAGCAGCCTCCTAGCGGGTGGCACAGATACGCAGTATTTT	CASSLLAGGTDTQYF
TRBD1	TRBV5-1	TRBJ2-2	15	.	TGCGCCAGCAGCTTGGGACAGGGGGCTACCGGGGAGCTGTTTTTT	CASSLGQGATGELFF
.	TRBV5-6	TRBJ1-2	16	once	TGTGCCAGCAGACTTGCCGCTACGGGGTTTTACTATGGCTACACCTTC	CASRLAATGFYYGYTF
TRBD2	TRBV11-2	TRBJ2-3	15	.	TGTGCCAGCAGCCCGACTAGCGGGGGCTGGGATACGCAGTATTTT	CASSPTSGGWDTQYF
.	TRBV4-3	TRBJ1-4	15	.	TGCGCCAGCAGCCAAAGTGATGCAGGGAACGAAAAACTGTTTTTT	CASSQSDAGNEKLFF
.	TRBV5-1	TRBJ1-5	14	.	TGCGCCAGCAGCTTGGACAGGGCGGATCAGCCCCAGCATTTT	CASSLDRADQPQHF
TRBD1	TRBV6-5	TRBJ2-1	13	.	TGTGCCAGCGACAGGGCCAACTACAATGAGCAGTTCTTC	CASDRANYNEQFF
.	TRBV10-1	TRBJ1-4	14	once	TGCGCCAGCAGTGACGGGGGAACTAATGAAAAACTGTTTTTT	CASSDGGTNEKLFF
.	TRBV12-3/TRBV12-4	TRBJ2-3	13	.	TGTGCCAGCAGTTTATTGCGCGAAGATACGCAGTATTTT	CASSLLREDTQYF
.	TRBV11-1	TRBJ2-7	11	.	TGTGCCAGCAGCTTAGGTAGGGGCCAGTACTTC	CASSLGRGQYF
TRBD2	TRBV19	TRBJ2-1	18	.	TGTGCCAGTAGTTTAAGGACTAGCGGGGGGAGCTCCTACAATGAGCAGTTCTTC	CASSLRTSGGSSYNEQFF
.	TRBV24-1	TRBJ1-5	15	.	TGTGCCACCAGTGATGCCGGGAGCCAGAGACAGCCCCAGCATTTT	CATSDAGSQRQPQHF
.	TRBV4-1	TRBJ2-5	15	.	TGCGCCAGCAGCCAAGGCACCCCGGGCCAAGAGACCCAGTACTTC	CASSQGTPGQETQYF
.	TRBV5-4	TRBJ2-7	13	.	TGTGCCAGCAGCCCCGCGGCGGGTGACGAGCAGTACTTC	CASSPAAGDEQYF
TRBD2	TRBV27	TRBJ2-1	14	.	TGTGCCAGCAGCTTACGATTAGCGGGGTCCTTCAGGTTCTTC	CASSLRLAGSFRFF
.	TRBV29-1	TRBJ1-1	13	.	TGCAGCGTTGAAGAGGTCGCCAGCACTGAAGCTTTCTTT	CSVEEVASTEAFF
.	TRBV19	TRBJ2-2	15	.	TGTGCCAGTAGTAAGGCAGGGATAACCACCGGGGAGCTGTTTTTT	CASSKAGITTGELFF
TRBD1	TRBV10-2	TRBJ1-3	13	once	TGCGCCAGCGGACAGGGGATGGGAAACACCATATATTTT	CASGQGMGNTIYF
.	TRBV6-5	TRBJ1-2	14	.	TGTGCCAGCAGTTACTCGCCTCAAGGGGTTGGCTACACCTTC	CASSYSPQGVGYTF
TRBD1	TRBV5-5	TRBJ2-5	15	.	TGTGCCAGCAGCTTGGCTGGGACAGACCAAGAGACCCAGTACTTC	CASSLAGTDQETQYF
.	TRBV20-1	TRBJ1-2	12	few	TGCAGTGCTAGTCGGGGGGACTATGGCTACACCTTC	CSASRGDYGYTF
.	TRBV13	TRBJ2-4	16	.	TGTGCCAGCAGCTTAGGCCTGGGCAGGGGAGAAAACATTCAGTACTTC	CASSLGLGRGENIQYF
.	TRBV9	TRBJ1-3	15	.	TGTGCCAGCAGCCCACGGGGGGTCTCTGGAAACACCATATATTTT	CASSPRGVSGNTIYF
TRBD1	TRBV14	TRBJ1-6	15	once	TGTGCCAGCAGCCTTATCGGGACAGGGACTTCACCCCTCCACTTT	CASSLIGTGTSPLHF
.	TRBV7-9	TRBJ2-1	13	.	TGTGCCAGCAGCTTAGACACTAGCCCTGAGCAGTTCTTC	CASSLDTSPEQFF
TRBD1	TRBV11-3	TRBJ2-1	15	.	TGTGCCAGCAGCCCCGGACAGGGGGCTTGGAATGAGCAGTTCTTC	CASSPGQGAWNEQFF
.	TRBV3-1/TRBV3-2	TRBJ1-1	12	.	TGTGCCAGCAGTGGCAGGGGCACTGAAGCTTTCTTT	CASSGRGTEAFF
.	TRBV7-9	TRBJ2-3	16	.	TGTGCCAGCAGCGGATACAGGGGGGGAAGCACAGATACGCAGTATTTT	CASSGYRGGSTDTQYF
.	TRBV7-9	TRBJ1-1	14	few	TGTGCCAGCAGCCCACAGGTCCCGAACACTGAAGCTTTCTTT	CASSPQVPNTEAFF
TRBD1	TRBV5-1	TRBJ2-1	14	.	TGCGCCAGCAGCTCCGGGACAGGGGGCAATGAGCAGTTCTTC	CASSSGTGGNEQFF
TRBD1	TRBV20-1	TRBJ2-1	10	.	TGCAGTGCTGCCCTGGGACAGGGAATCTTC	CSAALGQGIF
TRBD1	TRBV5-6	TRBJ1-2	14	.	TGTGCCAGCAGCCCGCCGACAGGGAACGATGGGTACACCTTC	CASSPPTGNDGYTF
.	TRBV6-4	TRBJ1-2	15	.	TGTGCCAGCACCTCAGGGCCAGCTTCTAACTATGGCTACACCTTC	CASTSGPASNYGYTF
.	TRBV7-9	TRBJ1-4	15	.	TGTGCCAGCAGACAGGGTTTTGGAACTAATGAAAAACTGTTTTTT	CASRQGFGTNEKLFF
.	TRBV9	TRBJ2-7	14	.	TGTGCCAGCAGCTCTCGCATATACGAGGGCGAGCAGTACTTC	CASSSRIYEGEQYF
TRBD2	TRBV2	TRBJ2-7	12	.	TGTGCCAGCAAGCGGGAGGTCTACGAGCAGTACTTC	CASKREVYEQYF
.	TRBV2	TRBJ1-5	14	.	TGTGCCAGCATCGCGACAGGAAAAGGTCAGCCCCAGCATTTT	CASIATGKGQPQHF
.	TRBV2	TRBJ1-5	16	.	TGTGCCAGCAGTGAATCTTCCAGAAAGGGGAATCAGCCCCAGCATTTT	CASSESSRKGNQPQHF
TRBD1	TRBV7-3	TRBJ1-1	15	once	TGTGCCAGCAGCCCCGGGGGGACAGGGGGCCCTGAAGCTTTCTTT	CASSPGGTGGPEAFF
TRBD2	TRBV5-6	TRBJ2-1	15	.	TGTGCCAGCAGCCTCCCTAGCGGGGGGGCCAATGAGCAGTTCTTC	CASSLPSGGANEQFF
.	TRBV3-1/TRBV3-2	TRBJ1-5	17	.	TGTGCCAGCAGCCATATAAAACAGGGCTGGAGCAATCAGCCCCAGCATTTT	CASSHIKQGWSNQPQHF
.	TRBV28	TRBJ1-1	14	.	TGTGCCAGCAATCTGACACCCACCAACACTGAAGCTTTCTTT	CASNLTPTNTEAFF
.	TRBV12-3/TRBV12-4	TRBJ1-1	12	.	TGTGCCAGCAGTCCAAGGGGCACTGAAGCTTTCTTT	CASSPRGTEAFF
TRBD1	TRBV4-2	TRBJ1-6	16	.	TGTGCCAGCAGCACCCCCGGCGGCAGGGGGAATTCACCCCTCCACTTT	CASSTPGGRGNSPLHF
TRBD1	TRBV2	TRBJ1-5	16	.	TGTGCCAGCAGTGTAGCCAGGGGGCAGGCCAATCAGCCCCAGCATTTT	CASSVARGQANQPQHF
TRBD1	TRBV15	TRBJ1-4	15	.	TGTGCCACCAGCAGAGGGGACAGGGGAGCTGAAAAACTGTTTTTT	CATSRGDRGAEKLFF
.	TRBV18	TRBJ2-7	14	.	TGTGCCAGCTCACCACGGACTACGCAGATCGAGCAGTACTTC	CASSPRTTQIEQYF
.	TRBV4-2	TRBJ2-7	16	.	TGTGCCAGCAGCCCAGGGTCAGGGGGGCGCGCCTACGAGCAGTACTTC	CASSPGSGGRAYEQYF
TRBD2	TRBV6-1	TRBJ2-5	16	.	TGTGCCAGCAGTCAAGCTAGCGGGGGCGCTCAGATGACCCAGTACTTC	CASSQASGGAQMTQYF